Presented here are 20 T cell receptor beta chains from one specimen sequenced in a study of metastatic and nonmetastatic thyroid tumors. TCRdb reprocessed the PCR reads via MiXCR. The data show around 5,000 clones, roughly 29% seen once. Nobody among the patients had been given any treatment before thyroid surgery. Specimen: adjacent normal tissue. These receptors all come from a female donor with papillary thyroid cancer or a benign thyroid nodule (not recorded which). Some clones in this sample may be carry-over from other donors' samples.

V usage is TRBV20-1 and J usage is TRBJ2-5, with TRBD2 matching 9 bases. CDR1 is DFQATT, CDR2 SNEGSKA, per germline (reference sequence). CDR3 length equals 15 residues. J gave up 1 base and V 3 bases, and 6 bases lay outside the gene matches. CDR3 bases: TGCAGTGCTAGTCCGAGCGGGGGGTGCCAAGAGACCCAGTACTTC. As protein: CSASPSGGCQETQYF.

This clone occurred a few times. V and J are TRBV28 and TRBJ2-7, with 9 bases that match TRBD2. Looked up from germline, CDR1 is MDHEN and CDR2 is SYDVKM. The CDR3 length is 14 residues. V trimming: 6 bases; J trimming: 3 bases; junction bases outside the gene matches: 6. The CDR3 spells CASSLLAGSYEQYF. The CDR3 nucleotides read TGTGCCAGCAGCCTCCTAGCGGGAAGCTACGAGCAGTACTTC.

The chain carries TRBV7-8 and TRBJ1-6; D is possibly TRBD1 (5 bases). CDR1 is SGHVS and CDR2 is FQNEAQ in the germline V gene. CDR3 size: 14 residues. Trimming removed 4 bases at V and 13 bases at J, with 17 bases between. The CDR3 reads CASSSTEGRGPLHF. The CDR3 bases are TGTGCCAGCAGCTCCACTGAGGGACGGGGGCCCCTCCACTTT.

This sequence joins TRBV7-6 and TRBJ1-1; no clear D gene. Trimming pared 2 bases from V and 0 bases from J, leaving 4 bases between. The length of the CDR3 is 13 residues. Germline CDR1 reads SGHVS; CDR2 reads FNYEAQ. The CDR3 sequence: CASSLQLNTEAFF. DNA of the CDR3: TGTGCCAGCAGCTTACAGCTGAACACTGAAGCTTTCTTT. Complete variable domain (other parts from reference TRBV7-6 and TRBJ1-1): GAGVSQSPRYKVTKRGQDVALRCDPISGHVSLYWYRQALGQGPEFLTYFNYEAQQDKSGLPNDRFSAERPEGSISTLTIQRTEQRDSAMYRCASSLQLNTEAFFGQGTRLTVV.

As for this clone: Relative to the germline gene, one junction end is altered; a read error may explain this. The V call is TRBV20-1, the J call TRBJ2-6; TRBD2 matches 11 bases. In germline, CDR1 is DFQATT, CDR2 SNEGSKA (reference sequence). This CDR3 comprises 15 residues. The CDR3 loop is CSASGGPSGANVLTF. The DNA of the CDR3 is TGCAGCGCTAGCGGGGGGCCCTCTGGGGCCAACGTCCTGACTTTC.

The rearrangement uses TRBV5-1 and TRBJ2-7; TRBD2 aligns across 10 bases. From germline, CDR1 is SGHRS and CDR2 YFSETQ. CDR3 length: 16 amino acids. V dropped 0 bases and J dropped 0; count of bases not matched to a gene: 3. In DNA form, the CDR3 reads TGCGCCAGCAGCTTGGAGGCTAGCGGGAGCTCCTACGAGCAGTACTTC. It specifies CASSLEASGSSYEQYF.

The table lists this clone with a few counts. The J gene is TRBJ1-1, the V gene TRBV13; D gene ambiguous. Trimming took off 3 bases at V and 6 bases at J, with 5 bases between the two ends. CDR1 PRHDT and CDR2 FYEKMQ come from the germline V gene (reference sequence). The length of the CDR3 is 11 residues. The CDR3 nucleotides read TGTGCCAGCAGCTTCCAGGCTGAAGCTTTCTTT. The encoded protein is CASSFQAEAFF.

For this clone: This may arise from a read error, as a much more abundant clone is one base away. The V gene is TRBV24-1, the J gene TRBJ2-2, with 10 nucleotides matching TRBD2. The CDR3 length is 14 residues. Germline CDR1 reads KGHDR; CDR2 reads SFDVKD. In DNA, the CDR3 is TGTGCCACCGGACTAGCGGATCAAAGCGGGGAGCCGTTTTTT. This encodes CATGLADQSGEPFF.

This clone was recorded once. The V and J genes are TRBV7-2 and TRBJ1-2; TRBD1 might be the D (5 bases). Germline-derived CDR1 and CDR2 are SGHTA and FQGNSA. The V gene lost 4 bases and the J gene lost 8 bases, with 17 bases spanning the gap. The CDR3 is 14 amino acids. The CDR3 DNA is TGTGCCAGCAGCTCCCGGGACGGTACTATGGGCTACACCTTC. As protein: CASSSRDGTMGYTF. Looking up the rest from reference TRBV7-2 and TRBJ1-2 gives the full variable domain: GAGVSQSPSNKVTEKGKDVELRCDPISGHTALYWYRQSLGQGLEFLIYFQGNSAPDKSGLPSDRFSAERTGGSVSTLTIQRTQQEDSAVYLCASSSRDGTMGYTFGSGTRLTVV.

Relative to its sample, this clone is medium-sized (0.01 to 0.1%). CDR3 coding DNA: TGTGCCACCAGTGCGCAGGGGAACACTGAAGCTTTCTTT. This sequence encodes CATSAQGNTEAFF. The J gene is TRBJ1-1, the V gene TRBV24-1, with D tentatively TRBD1 (5 bases). Germline lookup yields CDR1 KGHDR and CDR2 SFDVKD. V was shortened by 5 bases and J by 1 base, with 7 bases between the two germline ends. The CDR3 is 13 amino acids.

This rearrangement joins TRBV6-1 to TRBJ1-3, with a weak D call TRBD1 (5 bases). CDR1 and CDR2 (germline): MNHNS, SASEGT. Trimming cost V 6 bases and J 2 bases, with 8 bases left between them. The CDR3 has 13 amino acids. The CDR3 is CASRRGTGNTIYF. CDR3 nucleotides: TGTGCCAGCAGAAGGGGTACTGGAAACACCATATATTTT.

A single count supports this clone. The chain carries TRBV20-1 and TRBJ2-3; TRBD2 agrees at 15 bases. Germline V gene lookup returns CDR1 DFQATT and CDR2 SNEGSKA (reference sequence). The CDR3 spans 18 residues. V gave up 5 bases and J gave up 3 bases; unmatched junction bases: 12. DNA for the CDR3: TGCAGTGCTCGCGGACGATCCGGGACTAGCGGGAGGACAGATACGCAGTATTTT. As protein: CSARGRSGTSGRTDTQYF.

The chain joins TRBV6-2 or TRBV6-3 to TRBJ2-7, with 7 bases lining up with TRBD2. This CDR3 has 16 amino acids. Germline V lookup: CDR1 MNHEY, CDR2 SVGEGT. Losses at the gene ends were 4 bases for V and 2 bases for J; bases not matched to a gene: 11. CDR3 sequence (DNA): TGTGCCAGCAGTTCCTTCGGGAGGTCGGTCCCCTACGAGCAGTACTTC. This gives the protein CASSSFGRSVPYEQYF.

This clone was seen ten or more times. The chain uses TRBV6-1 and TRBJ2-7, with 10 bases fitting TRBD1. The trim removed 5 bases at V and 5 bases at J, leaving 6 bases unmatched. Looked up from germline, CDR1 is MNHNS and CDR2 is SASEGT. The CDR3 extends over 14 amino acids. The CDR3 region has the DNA TGTGCCAGCAGTCGGGACAGGGGTAACCACGAGCAGTACTTC. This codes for CASSRDRGNHEQYF.

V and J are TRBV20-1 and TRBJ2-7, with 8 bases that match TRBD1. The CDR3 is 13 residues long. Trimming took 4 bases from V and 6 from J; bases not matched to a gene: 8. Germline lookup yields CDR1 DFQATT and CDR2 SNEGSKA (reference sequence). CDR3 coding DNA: TGCAGTGCTACAGGGGGCGCGCTCATCGAGCAGTACTTC. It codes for CSATGGALIEQYF.

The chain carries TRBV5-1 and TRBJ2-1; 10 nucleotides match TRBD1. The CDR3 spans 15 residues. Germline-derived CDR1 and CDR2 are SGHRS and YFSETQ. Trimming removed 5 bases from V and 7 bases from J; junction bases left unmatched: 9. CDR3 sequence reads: CASSGDRDRGNEQFF. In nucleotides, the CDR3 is TGCGCCAGCAGTGGGGACCGGGACAGGGGTAATGAGCAGTTCTTC.

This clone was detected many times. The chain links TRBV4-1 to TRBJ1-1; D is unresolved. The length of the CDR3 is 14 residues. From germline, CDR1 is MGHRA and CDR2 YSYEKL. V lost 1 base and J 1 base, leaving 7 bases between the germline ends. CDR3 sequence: CASSQVDWNTEAFF. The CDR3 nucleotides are TGCGCCAGCAGCCAAGTTGATTGGAACACTGAAGCTTTCTTT.

CDR3 coding DNA: TGTGCCAGTAGCCCCGGGGCTAAGTGGTCACCCCTCCACTTT. Translated, it gives CASSPGAKWSPLHF. The genes are TRBV19 and TRBJ1-6, with D possibly matching TRBD1 (5 bases). CDR1 is LNHDA, CDR2 SQIVND, per germline (reference sequence). The CDR3 runs to 14 residues. Trimming stripped 6 bases from V and 10 bases from J, with 16 bases between. Based on the CDR3 plus reference TRBV19 and TRBJ1-6, the full variable domain is DGGITQSPKYLFRKEGQNVTLSCEQNLNHDAMYWYRQDPGQGLRLIYYSQIVNDFQKGDIAEGYSVSREKKESFPLTVTSAQKNPTAFYLCASSPGAKWSPLHFGNGTRLTVT.

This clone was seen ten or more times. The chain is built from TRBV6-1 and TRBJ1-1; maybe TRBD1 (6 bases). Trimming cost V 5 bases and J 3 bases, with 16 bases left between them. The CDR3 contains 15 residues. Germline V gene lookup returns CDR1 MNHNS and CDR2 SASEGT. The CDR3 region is CASSLRTVGHTEAFF. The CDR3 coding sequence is TGTGCCAGCAGTCTTCGGACAGTGGGGCACACTGAAGCTTTCTTT.

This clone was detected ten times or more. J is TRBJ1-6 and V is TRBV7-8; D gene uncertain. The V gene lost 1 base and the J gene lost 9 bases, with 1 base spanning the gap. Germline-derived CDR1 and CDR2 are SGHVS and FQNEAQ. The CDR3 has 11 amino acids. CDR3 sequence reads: CASSLGSPLHF. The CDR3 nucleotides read TGTGCCAGCAGCTTAGGTTCACCCCTCCACTTT.